This T cell receptor (beta chain) was profiled in a study of beta chain features in type 1 diabetes. Findings of the study overall: All four CD4+ subsets from Type 1 diabetes patients carried moderately but significantly shorter TCRB CDR3s.

In regard to this clone: What it recognizes is unknown.

The investigators reverse transcribed all of the isolated RNA, so they sequenced expressed TCRB transcripts. Reads from naive, central memory and regulatory T cell samples averaged about 3.3 million. The protocol was immunoSEQ multiplex PCR, while the TCRdb copy is restricted to in-frame clones and leaves out a portion. The sample consists of roughly 140,000 clones, 9% to 12% of them appearing once. Sorted populations all had greater than 98% purity. The specimen sequenced was central memory CD4+ T cells from blood. The clonotype originates from a man aged 25 to 40 with type 1 diabetes.

CDR3 nucleotide sequence: TGTGCCAGCAGTTTACCGGGACAGGGCGGCGACTATGGCTACACCTTC. This codes for CASSLPGQGGDYGYTF. V is TRBV28 and J is TRBJ1-2, with 9 bases aligning to TRBD1. Germline assignment: CDR1 MDHEN and CDR2 SYDVKM. The CDR3 totals 16 residues. V lost 2 bases, J lost 3 bases, and 7 bases stayed unmatched.